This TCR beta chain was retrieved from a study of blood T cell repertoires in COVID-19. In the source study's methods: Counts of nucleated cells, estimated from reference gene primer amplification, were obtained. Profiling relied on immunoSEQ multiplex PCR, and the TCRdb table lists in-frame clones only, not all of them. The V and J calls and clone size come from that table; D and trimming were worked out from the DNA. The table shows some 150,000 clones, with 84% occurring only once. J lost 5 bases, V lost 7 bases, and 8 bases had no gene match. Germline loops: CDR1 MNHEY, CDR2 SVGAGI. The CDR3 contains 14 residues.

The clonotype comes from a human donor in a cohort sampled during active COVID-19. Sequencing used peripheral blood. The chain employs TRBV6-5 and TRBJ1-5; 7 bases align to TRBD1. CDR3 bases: TGTGCCAGCATTGCCGACAGGGTGGATCAGCCCCAGCATTTT. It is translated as CASIADRVDQPQHF.